The T cell receptor beta chain under discussion was sequenced for a study of CD8+ T cells in alopecia areata. Extraction of RNA preceded its reverse transcription into cDNA, which served as the sequencing template. The method was immunoSEQ multiplex PCR; TCRdb's version includes in-frame clones alone and lacks a portion of them. The sample yields about 30,000 clones, about two thirds seen once. The CDR3 has 12 residues. V lost 3 bases, J lost 10 bases, and 12 bases lay in between. CDR1 is SGHTA, CDR2 FQGNSA, per germline. The chain carries TRBV7-2 and TRBJ1-1; D remains unclear. The origin of this receptor is a human donor with alopecia areata. Sequencing was done on a sample of NKG2D-high CD8+ T cells sorted from blood. DNA for the CDR3: TGTGCCAGCAGCTTTGCACCCCCCGGAGCTTTCTTT. Protein product: CASSFAPPGAFF.